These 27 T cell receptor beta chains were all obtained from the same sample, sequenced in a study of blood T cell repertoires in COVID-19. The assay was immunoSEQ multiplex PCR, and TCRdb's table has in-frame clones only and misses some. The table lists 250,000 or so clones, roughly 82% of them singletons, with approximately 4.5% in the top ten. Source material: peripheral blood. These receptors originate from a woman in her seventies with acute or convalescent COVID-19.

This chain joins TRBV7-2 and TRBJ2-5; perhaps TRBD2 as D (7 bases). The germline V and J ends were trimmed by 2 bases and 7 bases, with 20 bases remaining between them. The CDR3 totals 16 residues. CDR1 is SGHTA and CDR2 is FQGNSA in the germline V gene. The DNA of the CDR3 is TGTGCCAGCAGCTTAATGGGGGGGGCCCTGCCTGGGACCCAGTACTTC. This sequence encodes CASSLMGGALPGTQYF.

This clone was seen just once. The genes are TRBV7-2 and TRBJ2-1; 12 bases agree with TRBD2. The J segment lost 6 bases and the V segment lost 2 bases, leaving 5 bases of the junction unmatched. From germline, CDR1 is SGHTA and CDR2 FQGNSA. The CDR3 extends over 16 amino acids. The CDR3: CASSLSSSGGANEQFF. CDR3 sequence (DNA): TGTGCCAGCAGCTTATCCTCTAGCGGGGGGGCCAATGAGCAGTTCTTC.

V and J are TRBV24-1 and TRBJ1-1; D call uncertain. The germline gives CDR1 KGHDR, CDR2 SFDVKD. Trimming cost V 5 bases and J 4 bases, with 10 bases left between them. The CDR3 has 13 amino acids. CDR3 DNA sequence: TGTGCCACCAGTGTGGGTGAGGGCACTGAAGCTTTCTTT. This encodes CATSVGEGTEAFF.

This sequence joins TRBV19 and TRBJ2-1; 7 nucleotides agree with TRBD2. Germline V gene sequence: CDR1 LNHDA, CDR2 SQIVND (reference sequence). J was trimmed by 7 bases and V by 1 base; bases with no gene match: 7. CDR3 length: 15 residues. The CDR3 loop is CASSIGSWGGNEQFF. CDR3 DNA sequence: TGTGCCAGTAGTATAGGAAGCTGGGGAGGGAATGAGCAGTTCTTC. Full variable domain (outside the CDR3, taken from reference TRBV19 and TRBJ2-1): DGGITQSPKYLFRKEGQNVTLSCEQNLNHDAMYWYRQDPGQGLRLIYYSQIVNDFQKGDIAEGYSVSREKKESFPLTVTSAQKNPTAFYLCASSIGSWGGNEQFFGPGTRLTVL.

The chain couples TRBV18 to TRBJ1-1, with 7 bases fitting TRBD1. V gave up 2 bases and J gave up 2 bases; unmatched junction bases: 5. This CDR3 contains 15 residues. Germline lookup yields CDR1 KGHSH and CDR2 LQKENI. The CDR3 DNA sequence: TGTGCCAGCTCACCAAGCCGGGACAGAAACACTGAAGCTTTCTTT. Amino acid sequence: CASSPSRDRNTEAFF.

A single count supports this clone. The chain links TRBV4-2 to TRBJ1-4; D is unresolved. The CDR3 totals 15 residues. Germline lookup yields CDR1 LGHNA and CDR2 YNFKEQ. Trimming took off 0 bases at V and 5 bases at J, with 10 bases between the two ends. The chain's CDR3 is CASSQEGRENEKLFF. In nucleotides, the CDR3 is TGTGCCAGCAGCCAAGAAGGACGGGAGAATGAAAAACTGTTTTTT.

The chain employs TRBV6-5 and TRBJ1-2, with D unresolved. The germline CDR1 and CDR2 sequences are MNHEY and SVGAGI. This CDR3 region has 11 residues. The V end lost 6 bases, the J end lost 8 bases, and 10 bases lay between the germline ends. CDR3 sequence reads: CASRGIQGYTF. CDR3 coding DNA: TGTGCCAGCAGGGGTATACAGGGCTACACCTTC.

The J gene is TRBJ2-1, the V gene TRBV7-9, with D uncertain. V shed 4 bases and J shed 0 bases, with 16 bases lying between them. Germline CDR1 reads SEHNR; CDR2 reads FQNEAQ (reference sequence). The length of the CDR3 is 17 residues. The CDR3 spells CASSSYGSLSSYNEQFF. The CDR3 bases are TGTGCCAGCAGCTCTTATGGTTCCTTGAGCTCCTACAATGAGCAGTTCTTC.

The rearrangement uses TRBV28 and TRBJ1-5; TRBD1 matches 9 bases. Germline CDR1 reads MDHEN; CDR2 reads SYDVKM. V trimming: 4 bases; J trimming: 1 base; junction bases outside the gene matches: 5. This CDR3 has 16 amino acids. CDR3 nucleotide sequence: TGTGCCAGCAGTTCCTCCGGGACAGGGAGCAATCAGCCCCAGCATTTT. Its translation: CASSSSGTGSNQPQHF.

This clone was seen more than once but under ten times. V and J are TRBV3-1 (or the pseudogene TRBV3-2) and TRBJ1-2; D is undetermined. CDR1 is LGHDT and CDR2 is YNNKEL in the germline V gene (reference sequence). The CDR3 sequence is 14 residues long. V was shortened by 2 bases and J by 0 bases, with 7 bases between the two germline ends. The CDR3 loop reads CASSQPQANYGYTF. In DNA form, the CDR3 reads TGTGCCAGCAGCCAACCCCAGGCTAACTATGGCTACACCTTC.

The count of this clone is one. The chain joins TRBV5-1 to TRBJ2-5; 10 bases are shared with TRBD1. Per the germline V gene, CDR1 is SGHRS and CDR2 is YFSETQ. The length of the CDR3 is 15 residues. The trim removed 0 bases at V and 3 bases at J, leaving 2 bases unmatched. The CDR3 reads CASSLAGTGEETQYF. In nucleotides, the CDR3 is TGCGCCAGCAGCTTGGCCGGGACAGGGGAAGAGACCCAGTACTTC. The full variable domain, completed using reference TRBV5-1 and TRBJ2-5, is KAGVTQTPRYLIKTRGQQVTLSCSPISGHRSVSWYQQTPGQGLQFLFEYFSETQRNKGNFPGRFSGRQFSNSRSEMNVSTLELGDSALYLCASSLAGTGEETQYFGPGTRLLVL.

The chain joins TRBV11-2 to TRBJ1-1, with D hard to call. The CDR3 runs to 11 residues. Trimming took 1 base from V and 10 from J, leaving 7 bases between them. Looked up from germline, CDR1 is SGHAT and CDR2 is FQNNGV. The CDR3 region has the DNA TGTGCCAGCAGCTTAGGTGGAGGAGCTTTCTTT. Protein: CASSLGGGAFF. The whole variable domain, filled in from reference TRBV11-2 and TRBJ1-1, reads EAGVAQSPRYKIIEKRQSVAFWCNPISGHATLYWYQQILGQGPKLLIQFQNNGVVDDSQLPKDRFSAERLKGVDSTLKIQPAKLEDSAVYLCASSLGGGAFFGQGTRLTVV.

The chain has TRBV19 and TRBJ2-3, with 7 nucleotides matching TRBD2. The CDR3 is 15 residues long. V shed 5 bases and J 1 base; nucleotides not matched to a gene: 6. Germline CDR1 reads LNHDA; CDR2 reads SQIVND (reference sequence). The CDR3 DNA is TGTGCCAGTAGTGGGGGACTACCTGGCACAGATACGCAGTATTTT. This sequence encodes CASSGGLPGTDTQYF.

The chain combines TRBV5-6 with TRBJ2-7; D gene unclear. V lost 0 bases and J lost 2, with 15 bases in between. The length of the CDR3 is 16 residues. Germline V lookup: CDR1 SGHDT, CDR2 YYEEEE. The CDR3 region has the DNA TGTGCCAGCAGCTTGGCCGACTCCTTTGGCCCCTACGAGCAGTACTTC. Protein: CASSLADSFGPYEQYF.

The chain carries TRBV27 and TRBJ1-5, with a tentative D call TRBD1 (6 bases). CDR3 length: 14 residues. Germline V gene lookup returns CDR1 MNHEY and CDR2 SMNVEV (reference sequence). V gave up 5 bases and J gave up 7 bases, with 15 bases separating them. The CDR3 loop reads CASSGSGVGQPQHF. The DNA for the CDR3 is TGTGCCAGCAGTGGTTCAGGGGTGGGACAGCCCCAGCATTTT.

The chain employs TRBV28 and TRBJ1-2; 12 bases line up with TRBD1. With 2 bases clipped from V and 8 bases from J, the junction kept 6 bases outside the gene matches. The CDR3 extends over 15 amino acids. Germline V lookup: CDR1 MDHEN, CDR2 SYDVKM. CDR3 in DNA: TGTGCCAGCAGTTTAACCGGGACAGGGGGCGGGGGCTACACCTTC. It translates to CASSLTGTGGGGYTF.

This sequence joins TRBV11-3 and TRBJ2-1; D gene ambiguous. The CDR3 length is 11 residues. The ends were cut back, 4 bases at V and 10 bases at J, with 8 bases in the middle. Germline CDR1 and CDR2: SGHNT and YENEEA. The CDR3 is CASSSGAEQFF. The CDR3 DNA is TGTGCCAGCAGCTCGGGTGCGGAGCAGTTCTTC.

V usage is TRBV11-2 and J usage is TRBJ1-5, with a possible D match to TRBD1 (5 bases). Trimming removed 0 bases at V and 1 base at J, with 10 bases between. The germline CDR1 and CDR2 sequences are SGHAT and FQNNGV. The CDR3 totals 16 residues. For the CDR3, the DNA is TGTGCCAGCAGCTTAGAAGCGACAGCCAGCAATCAGCCCCAGCATTTT. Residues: CASSLEATASNQPQHF.

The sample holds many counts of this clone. CDR3 sequence: CASSERGAETQYF. DNA for the CDR3: TGTGCCAGCAGTGAAAGGGGCGCAGAGACCCAGTACTTC. V is TRBV25-1 and J is TRBJ2-5, with D possibly being TRBD1 (5 bases). The germline V gene has CDR1 MGHDK and CDR2 SYGVNS. CDR3 length: 13 amino acids. Trimming removed 2 bases at V and 4 bases at J, with 8 bases between.

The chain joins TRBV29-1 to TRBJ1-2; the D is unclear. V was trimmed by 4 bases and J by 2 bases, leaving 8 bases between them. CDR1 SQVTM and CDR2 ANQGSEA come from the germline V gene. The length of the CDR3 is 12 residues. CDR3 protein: CSVVNTNYGYTF. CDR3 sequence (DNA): TGCAGCGTTGTAAACACAAACTATGGCTACACCTTC.

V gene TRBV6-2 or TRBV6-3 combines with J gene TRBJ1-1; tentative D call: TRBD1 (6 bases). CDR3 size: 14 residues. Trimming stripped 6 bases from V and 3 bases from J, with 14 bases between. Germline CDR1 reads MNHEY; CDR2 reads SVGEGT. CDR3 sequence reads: CASSRTVGDTEAFF. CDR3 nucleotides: TGTGCCAGCAGCAGGACAGTTGGGGACACTGAAGCTTTCTTT.

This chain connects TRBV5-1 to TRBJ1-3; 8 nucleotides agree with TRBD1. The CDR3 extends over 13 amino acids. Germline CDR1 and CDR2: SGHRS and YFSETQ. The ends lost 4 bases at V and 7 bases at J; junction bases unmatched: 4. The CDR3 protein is CASSPRQGNTIYF. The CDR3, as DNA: TGCGCCAGCAGCCCTCGACAGGGGAACACCATATATTTT. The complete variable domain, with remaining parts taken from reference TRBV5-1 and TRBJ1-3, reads KAGVTQTPRYLIKTRGQQVTLSCSPISGHRSVSWYQQTPGQGLQFLFEYFSETQRNKGNFPGRFSGRQFSNSRSEMNVSTLELGDSALYLCASSPRQGNTIYFGEGSWLTVV.

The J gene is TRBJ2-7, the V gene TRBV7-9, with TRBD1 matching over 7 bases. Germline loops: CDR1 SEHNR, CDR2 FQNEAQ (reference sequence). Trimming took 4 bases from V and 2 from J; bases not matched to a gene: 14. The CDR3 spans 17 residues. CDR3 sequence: CASSSPTIAGTAYEQYF. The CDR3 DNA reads TGTGCCAGCAGCTCACCCACAATCGCCGGGACAGCCTACGAGCAGTACTTC.

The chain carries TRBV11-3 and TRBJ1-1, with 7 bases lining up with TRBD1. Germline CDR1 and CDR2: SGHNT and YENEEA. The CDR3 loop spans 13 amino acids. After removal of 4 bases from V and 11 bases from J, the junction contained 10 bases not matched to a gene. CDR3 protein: CASSSPQGVGAFF. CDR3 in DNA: TGTGCCAGCAGCTCACCTCAGGGGGTGGGGGCTTTCTTT.

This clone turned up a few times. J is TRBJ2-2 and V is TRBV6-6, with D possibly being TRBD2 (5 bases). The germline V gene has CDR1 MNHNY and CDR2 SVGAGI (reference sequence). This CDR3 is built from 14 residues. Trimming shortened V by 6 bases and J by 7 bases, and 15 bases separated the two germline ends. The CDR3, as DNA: TGTGCCAGCAGCTGGGAGCCGACGGGCGGGGAGCTGTTTTTT. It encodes CASSWEPTGGELFF.

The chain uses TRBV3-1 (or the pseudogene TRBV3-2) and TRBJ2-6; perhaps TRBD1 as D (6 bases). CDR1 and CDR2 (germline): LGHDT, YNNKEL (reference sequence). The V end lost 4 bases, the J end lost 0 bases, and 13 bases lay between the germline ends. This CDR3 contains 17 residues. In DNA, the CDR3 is TGTGCCAGCAGCCTGGGACAAAAAAACTCTGGGGCCAACGTCCTGACTTTC. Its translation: CASSLGQKNSGANVLTF.

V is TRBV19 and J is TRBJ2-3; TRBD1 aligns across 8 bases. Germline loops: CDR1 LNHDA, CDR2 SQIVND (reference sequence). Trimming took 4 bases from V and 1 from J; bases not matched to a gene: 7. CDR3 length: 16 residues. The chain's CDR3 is CASSTGGKGGTDTQYF. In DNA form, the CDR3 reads TGTGCCAGTAGTACAGGGGGCAAGGGCGGCACAGATACGCAGTATTTT.